The 29 T cell receptor beta chains presented below share a single source sample, sequenced in a study of shared clonotypes between healthy human individuals. Using immunoSEQ multiplex PCR, the repertoire was profiled, and TCRdb retains in-frame clones only, with some absent. Among around 2,000,000 clones, about 95% were seen once, and the ten largest hold 1% to 1.5%. Naivety among CD8 cells was defined by CD45RO negativity and positive CCR7 selection, thereby excluding terminally differentiated effector memory CD45RA+ cells. The sample consisted of naive CD8+ T cells sorted from blood. These receptors originate from a man aged 18 to 29 in good health.

The chain is built from TRBV5-1 and TRBJ2-7, with D maybe TRBD2 (6 bases). The CDR3 loop spans 11 amino acids. Trimming removed 2 bases from V and 11 bases from J, with 11 bases in between. In germline, CDR1 is SGHRS, CDR2 YFSETQ. In nucleotides, the CDR3 is TGCGCCAGCAGCTTAGGAGGGCTGGAGTACTTC. It yields the protein CASSLGGLEYF.

This chain joins TRBV19 and TRBJ2-7; D is possibly TRBD1 (6 bases). CDR1 is LNHDA, CDR2 SQIVND, per germline (reference sequence). This CDR3 contains 14 residues. The germline V and J ends were trimmed by 3 bases and 2 bases, with 11 bases remaining between them. DNA of the CDR3: TGTGCCAGTAGTATCGCGACAGGAACCTACGAGCAGTACTTC. Translated: CASSIATGTYEQYF.

This clone was detected only a few times. The rearrangement uses TRBV2 and TRBJ1-1; perhaps TRBD1 as D (6 bases). CDR1 is SNHLY and CDR2 is FYNNEI in the germline V gene. The CDR3 is 11 amino acids. V lost 8 bases and J lost 6, with 10 bases in between. CDR3 amino acids: CASGQGSEAFF. Written as DNA, the CDR3 is TGTGCCAGCGGGCAGGGGTCTGAAGCTTTCTTT.

V gene TRBV10-2 combines with J gene TRBJ2-5; 7 nucleotides line up with TRBD2. Germline V gives CDR1 WSHSY, CDR2 SAAADI. Trimming cost V 0 bases and J 1 base; bases outside gene matches: 5. This CDR3 contains 16 residues. The CDR3 sequence is CASSESVAGGQETQYF. The CDR3 nucleotides are TGCGCCAGCAGTGAGTCGGTAGCGGGCGGCCAAGAGACCCAGTACTTC.

V gene TRBV7-9 combines with J gene TRBJ2-1; 7 bases map to TRBD2. V shed 2 bases and J 6 bases; nucleotides not matched to a gene: 7. The CDR3 length is 15 residues. Germline CDR1 is SEHNR and CDR2 is FQNEAQ (reference sequence). The CDR3 reads CASSLNAGDGNEQFF. The DNA of the CDR3 is TGTGCCAGCAGCTTAAATGCGGGAGACGGCAATGAGCAGTTCTTC.

The chain joins TRBV7-2 to TRBJ2-3; no reliable D call. V lost 3 bases, J lost 3 bases, and 7 bases lay in between. The CDR3 extends over 13 amino acids. From germline, CDR1 is SGHTA and CDR2 FQGNSA. CDR3 in DNA: TGTGCCAGCAGCTTCTATGTGACAGATACGCAGTATTTT. It translates to CASSFYVTDTQYF.

The rearrangement joins TRBV7-8 to TRBJ2-7; 7 bases fit TRBD1. CDR3 length: 13 residues. Losses at the gene ends were 5 bases for V and 4 bases for J; bases not matched to a gene: 5. Per germline, CDR1 SGHVS and CDR2 FQNEAQ. This CDR3 is CASSMGQSYEQYF. Here the CDR3 DNA reads TGTGCCAGCAGCATGGGACAGTCATACGAGCAGTACTTC.

This chain links TRBV5-4 with TRBJ2-3; 7 positions agree with TRBD2. Germline V gene lookup returns CDR1 SGHNT and CDR2 YYREEE (reference sequence). The CDR3 has 13 residues. V was clipped by 4 bases and J by 6 bases; unmatched bases: 5. DNA of the CDR3: TGTGCCAGCAGCCCGACTAGCTCGGATACGCAGTATTTT. It yields the protein CASSPTSSDTQYF.

The chain has TRBV5-4 and TRBJ2-1; D is uncertain. The germline V gene encodes CDR1 SGHNT and CDR2 YYREEE (reference sequence). Trimming removed 4 bases at V and 14 bases at J, with 13 bases between. This CDR3 is built from 11 residues. CDR3 amino acids: CASSPRTAKFF. CDR3 sequence (DNA): TGTGCCAGCAGCCCGAGGACGGCCAAGTTCTTC.

The chain recombines TRBV2 with TRBJ2-7; no reliable D call. Germline lookup yields CDR1 SNHLY and CDR2 FYNNEI. Trimming pared 6 bases from V and 2 bases from J, leaving 17 bases between. The CDR3 is 15 residues long. The CDR3: CASSAGISSTYEQYF. CDR3 coding DNA: TGTGCCAGCAGCGCAGGTATCTCGAGCACCTACGAGCAGTACTTC.

As regards this clone: The same CDR3 can be traced to other DNA sequences in this sample. The genes are TRBV9 and TRBJ2-7, with 8 bases matching TRBD2. V dropped 4 bases and J dropped 3; count of bases not matched to a gene: 6. Germline lookup yields CDR1 SGDLS and CDR2 YYNGEE. The CDR3 is 14 residues long. CDR3 in DNA: TGTGCCAGCAGCCCGGGACTAGGCGGCTACGAGCAGTACTTC. The encoded protein is CASSPGLGGYEQYF.

The J gene is TRBJ2-7, the V gene TRBV29-1, with D perhaps matching TRBD1 or TRBD2 (5 bases each). This CDR3 spans 14 amino acids. Trimming removed 7 bases from V and 6 bases from J, with 22 bases in between. Germline lookup yields CDR1 SQVTM and CDR2 ANQGSEA. The CDR3 DNA is TGCAGCGCCATAGGGCCGGGTCGGGGCAGCGAGCAGTACTTC. Translating gives CSAIGPGRGSEQYF.

Note on this clone: The sample holds other DNA sequences that translate to the same CDR3. Written as DNA, the CDR3 is TGTGCCAGCAGTTACTCAGCCGGGGACGAGCAGTACTTC. It specifies CASSYSAGDEQYF. V and J are TRBV6-6 and TRBJ2-7; weak D call: TRBD2 (5 bases). Per germline, CDR1 MNHNY and CDR2 SVGAGI (reference sequence). This CDR3 contains 13 residues. The V end was cut by 0 bases, the J end by 5 bases, with 8 bases between.

Remarks on this clone: The same CDR3 also results from other DNA sequences found in this sample. The CDR3 coding sequence is TGTGCCAGCAGTCCAGGGGTAGGAACTGAAGCTTTCTTT. It yields the protein CASSPGVGTEAFF. The genes are TRBV9 and TRBJ1-1; D perhaps matches TRBD1 (6 bases). CDR1 SGDLS and CDR2 YYNGEE come from the germline V gene. This CDR3 has 13 amino acids. The V gene lost 5 bases and the J gene lost 5 bases, with 13 bases spanning the gap.

The CDR3: CASPAGGSAGELFF. DNA for the CDR3: TGTGCCTCGCCGGCGGGAGGGTCGGCCGGGGAGCTGTTTTTT. V is TRBV30 and J is TRBJ2-2; 9 nucleotides align to TRBD2. Germline trimming cut 7 bases from V and 6 bases from J; bases unmatched to any gene: 9. Germline V gene data show CDR1 as GTSNPN and CDR2 as SVGIG (reference sequence). The CDR3 sequence is 14 residues long.

The rearrangement joins TRBV5-1 to TRBJ2-7; tentative D call: TRBD1 (6 bases). Trimming took off 4 bases at V and 2 bases at J, with 22 bases between the two ends. The CDR3 covers 17 residues. Germline CDR1 reads SGHRS; CDR2 reads YFSETQ. CDR3 in amino acids: CASSTSLDRIDAYEQYF. CDR3 sequence (DNA): TGCGCCAGCAGCACCAGCCTAGACAGGATAGACGCCTACGAGCAGTACTTC.

The chain couples TRBV7-9 to TRBJ1-1; 8 positions agree with TRBD1. The CDR3 is made up of 13 amino acids. Germline CDR1 is SEHNR and CDR2 is FQNEAQ (reference sequence). J lost 7 bases, V lost 7 bases, and 8 bases had no gene match. DNA for the CDR3: TGTGCCAGCACACCCAGGGGGCGTCTTGAAGCTTTCTTT. Translating it yields CASTPRGRLEAFF.

This chain links TRBV5-6 with TRBJ2-7; 7 nucleotides match TRBD1. CDR3 length: 13 residues. Germline CDR1 SGHDT, CDR2 YYEEEE. J lost 4 bases, V lost 3 bases, and 4 bases had no gene match. The CDR3 reads CASSSGTEYEQYF. Written as DNA, the CDR3 is TGTGCCAGCAGCTCCGGGACAGAGTACGAGCAGTACTTC.

The chain carries TRBV7-9 and TRBJ1-4, with D perhaps matching TRBD1 (5 bases). V was shortened by 2 bases and J by 0 bases, with 13 bases between the two germline ends. Germline V gene sequence: CDR1 SEHNR, CDR2 FQNEAQ (reference sequence). The length of the CDR3 is 17 residues. The CDR3 protein is CASSLTSQAATNEKLFF. Written as DNA, the CDR3 is TGTGCCAGCAGCTTAACTTCACAGGCTGCAACTAATGAAAAACTGTTTTTT.

This clone occurred a few times. The chain links TRBV21-1 to TRBJ1-2. TRBV21-1 is recorded as a pseudogene. CDR3 length equals 14 residues. The CDR3 sequence is CASTWHHADYGYTF. Here the CDR3 DNA reads TGTGCCAGCACCTGGCACCACGCGGACTATGGCTACACCTTC.

The rearrangement joins TRBV19 to TRBJ1-1, with D tentatively TRBD1 (5 bases). Germline assignment: CDR1 LNHDA and CDR2 SQIVND (reference sequence). The V and J ends lost 5 bases and 4 bases respectively, with 14 bases between them. The CDR3 contains 14 residues. The CDR3 sequence: CASSSGRIGTEAFF. DNA of the CDR3: TGTGCCAGTAGTTCGGGACGGATCGGCACTGAAGCTTTCTTT.

The genes are TRBV7-9 and TRBJ2-3, with TRBD2 as a possible D gene (5 bases). V lost 0 bases and J 1 base, leaving 8 bases between the germline ends. In germline, CDR1 is SEHNR, CDR2 FQNEAQ (reference sequence). The CDR3 sequence is 15 residues long. The CDR3 loop is CASSLAQAGTDTQYF. The CDR3 DNA is TGTGCCAGCAGCTTAGCGCAAGCGGGCACAGATACGCAGTATTTT.

The chain combines TRBV4-1 with TRBJ1-4; TRBD1 aligns across 8 bases. The CDR3 sequence is 14 residues long. V dropped 5 bases and J dropped 8; count of bases not matched to a gene: 7. Germline lookup yields CDR1 MGHRA and CDR2 YSYEKL. CDR3 residues: CASSDGQGREKLFF. CDR3 sequence (DNA): TGCGCCAGCAGCGATGGACAGGGAAGAGAAAAACTGTTTTTT.

The chain combines TRBV30 with TRBJ1-2; 12 bases are a match to TRBD1. The trim removed 1 base at V and 8 bases at J, leaving 11 bases unmatched. Germline V lookup: CDR1 GTSNPN, CDR2 SVGIG (reference sequence). This CDR3 region has 16 residues. DNA of the CDR3: TGTGCCTGGAGTGAGGGACAGGGGGCGCGGAGGGGCGGCTACACCTTC. Amino acids: CAWSEGQGARRGGYTF.

V gene TRBV7-9 combines with J gene TRBJ2-1, with 10 bases fitting TRBD2. The germline gives CDR1 SEHNR, CDR2 FQNEAQ (reference sequence). J gave up 6 bases and V 5 bases, and 7 bases lay outside the gene matches. The CDR3 spans 15 residues. CDR3 in DNA: TGTGCCAGCAGCCTTCTAGCGGGGGCCCCCAATGAGCAGTTCTTC. It translates to CASSLLAGAPNEQFF.

The chain couples TRBV29-1 to TRBJ2-3; D is perhaps TRBD1 or TRBD2 (5 bases each). In germline, CDR1 is SQVTM, CDR2 ANQGSEA. V shed 5 bases and J shed 3 bases, with 15 bases lying between them. This CDR3 region has 14 residues. CDR3 sequence reads: CSVRPRDGTDTQYF. CDR3 in DNA: TGCAGCGTTCGGCCCCGGGACGGTACAGATACGCAGTATTTT.

With regard to this clone: Mismatch with germline at one junction end may stem from a read error. The rearrangement uses TRBV7-7 and TRBJ2-5; TRBD1 aligns across 8 bases. This CDR3 has 13 amino acids. Germline V gene data show CDR1 as SSHAT and CDR2 as FNYEAQ (reference sequence). CDR3 nucleotides: TGTGCTAGCAGCTCAGGGGGCGTTGAGACCCAGTACTTC. Protein: CASSSGGVETQYF. Complete variable domain (other parts from reference TRBV7-7 and TRBJ2-5): GAGVSQSPRYKVTKRGQDVTLRCDPISSHATLYWYQQALGQGPEFLTYFNYEAQPDKSGLPSDRFSAERPEGSISTLTIQRTEQRDSAMYRCASSSGGVETQYFGPGTRLLVL.

This chain uses TRBV7-9 with TRBJ2-5; weak D call: TRBD1 (6 bases). This CDR3 spans 12 amino acids. V lost 7 bases and J 3 bases, leaving 9 bases between the germline ends. Germline assignment: CDR1 SEHNR and CDR2 FQNEAQ (reference sequence). For the CDR3, the DNA is TGTGCCAGCACGGACAGAAAAGAGACCCAGTACTTC. This gives the protein CASTDRKETQYF.

Of note for this clone: Other DNA sequences within the sample encode an identical CDR3. V is TRBV4-1 and J is TRBJ2-1, with D perhaps TRBD1 (6 bases). Germline-derived CDR1 and CDR2 are MGHRA and YSYEKL. The CDR3 consists of 15 residues. V was shortened by 0 bases and J by 0 bases, with 6 bases between the two germline ends. The CDR3 here is CASSQDRGSYNEQFF. CDR3 in DNA: TGCGCCAGCAGCCAAGACAGGGGCTCCTACAATGAGCAGTTCTTC.